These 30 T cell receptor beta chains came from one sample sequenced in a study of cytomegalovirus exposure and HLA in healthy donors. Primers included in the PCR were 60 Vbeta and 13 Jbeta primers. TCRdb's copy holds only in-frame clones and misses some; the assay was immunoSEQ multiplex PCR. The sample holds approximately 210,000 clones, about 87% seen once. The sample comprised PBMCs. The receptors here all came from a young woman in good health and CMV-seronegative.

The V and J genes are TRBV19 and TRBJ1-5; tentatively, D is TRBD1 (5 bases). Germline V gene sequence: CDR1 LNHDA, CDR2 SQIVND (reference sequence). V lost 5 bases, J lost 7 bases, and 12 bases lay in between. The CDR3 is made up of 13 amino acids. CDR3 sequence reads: CASSQGSKQPQHF. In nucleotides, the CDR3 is TGTGCCAGTAGTCAGGGTTCGAAACAGCCCCAGCATTTT.

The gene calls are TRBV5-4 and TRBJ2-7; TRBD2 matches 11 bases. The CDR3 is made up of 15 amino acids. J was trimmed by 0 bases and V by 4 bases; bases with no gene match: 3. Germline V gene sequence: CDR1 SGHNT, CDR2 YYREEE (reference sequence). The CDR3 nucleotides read TGTGCCAGCAGCAGAACTAGCGGGGGCTCCTACGAGCAGTACTTC. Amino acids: CASSRTSGGSYEQYF.

CDR3 in DNA: TGTGCCACCGAAGAGGGCGGGGGACACTACGAGCAGTACTTC. It codes for CATEEGGGHYEQYF. This chain uses TRBV19 with TRBJ2-7; maybe TRBD2 (7 bases). This CDR3 has 14 amino acids. CDR1 and CDR2 from the germline V gene are LNHDA and SQIVND (reference sequence). Trimming took off 10 bases at V and 3 bases at J, with 19 bases between the two ends.

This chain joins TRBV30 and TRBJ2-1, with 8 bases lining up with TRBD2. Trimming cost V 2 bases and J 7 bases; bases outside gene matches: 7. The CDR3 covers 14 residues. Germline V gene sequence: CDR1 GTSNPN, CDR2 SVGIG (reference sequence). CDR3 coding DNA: TGTGCCTGGAGTATCAGCGGGAGTAATAATGAGCAGTTCTTC. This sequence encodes CAWSISGSNNEQFF.

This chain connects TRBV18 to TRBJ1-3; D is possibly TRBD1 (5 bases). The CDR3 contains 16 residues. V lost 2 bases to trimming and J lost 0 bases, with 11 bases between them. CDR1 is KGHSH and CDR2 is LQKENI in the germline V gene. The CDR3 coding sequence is TGTGCCAGCTCACCATCGGGGGACCACTCTGGAAACACCATATATTTT. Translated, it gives CASSPSGDHSGNTIYF.

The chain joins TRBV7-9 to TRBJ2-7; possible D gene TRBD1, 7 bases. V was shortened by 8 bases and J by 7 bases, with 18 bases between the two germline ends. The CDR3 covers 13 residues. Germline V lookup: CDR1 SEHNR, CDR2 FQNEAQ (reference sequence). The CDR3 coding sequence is TGTGCCAGCGGCCCAGGGGGGTCAGGAGAGCAGTACTTC. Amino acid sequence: CASGPGGSGEQYF. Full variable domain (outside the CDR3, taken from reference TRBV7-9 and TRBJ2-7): DTGVSQNPRHKITKRGQNVTFRCDPISEHNRLYWYRQTLGQGPEFLTYFQNEAQLEKSRLLSDRFSAERPKGSFSTLEIQRTEQGDSAMYLCASGPGGSGEQYFGPGTRLTVT.

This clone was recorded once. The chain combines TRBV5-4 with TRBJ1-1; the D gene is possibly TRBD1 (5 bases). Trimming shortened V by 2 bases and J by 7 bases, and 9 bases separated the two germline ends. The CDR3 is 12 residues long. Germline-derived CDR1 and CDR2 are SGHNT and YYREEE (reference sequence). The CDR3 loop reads CASSLGEGEAFF. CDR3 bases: TGTGCCAGCAGCTTAGGGGAAGGTGAAGCTTTCTTT.

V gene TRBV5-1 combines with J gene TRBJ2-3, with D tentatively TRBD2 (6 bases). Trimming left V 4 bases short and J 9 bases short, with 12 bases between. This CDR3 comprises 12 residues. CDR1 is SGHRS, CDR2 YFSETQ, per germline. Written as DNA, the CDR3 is TGCGCCAGCAGCGAGGAGCTAGCGACGCAGTATTTT. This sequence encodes CASSEELATQYF. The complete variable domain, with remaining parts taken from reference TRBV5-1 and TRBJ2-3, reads KAGVTQTPRYLIKTRGQQVTLSCSPISGHRSVSWYQQTPGQGLQFLFEYFSETQRNKGNFPGRFSGRQFSNSRSEMNVSTLELGDSALYLCASSEELATQYFGPGTRLTVL.

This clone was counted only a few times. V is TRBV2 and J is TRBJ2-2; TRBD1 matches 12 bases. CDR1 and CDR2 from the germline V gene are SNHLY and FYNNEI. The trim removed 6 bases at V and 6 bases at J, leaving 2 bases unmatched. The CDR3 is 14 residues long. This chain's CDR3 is CASSGDRGPGELFF. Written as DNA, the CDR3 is TGTGCCAGCAGCGGGGACAGGGGGCCCGGGGAGCTGTTTTTT. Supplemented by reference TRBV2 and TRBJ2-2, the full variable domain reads EPEVTQTPSHQVTQMGQEVILRCVPISNHLYFYWYRQILGQKVEFLVSFYNNEISEKSEIFDDQFSVERPDGSNFTLKIRSTKLEDSAMYFCASSGDRGPGELFFGEGSRLTVL.

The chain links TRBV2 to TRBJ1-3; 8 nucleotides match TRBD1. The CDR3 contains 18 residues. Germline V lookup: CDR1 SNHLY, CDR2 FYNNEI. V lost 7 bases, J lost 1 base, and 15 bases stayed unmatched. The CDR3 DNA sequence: TGTGCCAGCACCTCTGCACGGGACAGGCCACTTTCTGGAAACACCATATATTTT. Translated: CASTSARDRPLSGNTIYF.

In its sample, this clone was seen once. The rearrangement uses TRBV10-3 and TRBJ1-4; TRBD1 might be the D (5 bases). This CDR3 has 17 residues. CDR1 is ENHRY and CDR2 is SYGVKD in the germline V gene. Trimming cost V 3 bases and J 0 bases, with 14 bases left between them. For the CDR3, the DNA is TGTGCCATCAGTGACCAGGGCCTTACGGCAACTAATGAAAAACTGTTTTTT. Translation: CAISDQGLTATNEKLFF.

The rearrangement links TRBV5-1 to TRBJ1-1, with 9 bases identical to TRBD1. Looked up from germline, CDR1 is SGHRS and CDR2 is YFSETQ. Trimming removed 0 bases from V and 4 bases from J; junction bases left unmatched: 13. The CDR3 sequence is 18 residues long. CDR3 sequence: CASSLADRDREGGTEAFF. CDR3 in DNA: TGCGCCAGCAGCTTGGCCGACCGGGACAGGGAAGGGGGCACTGAAGCTTTCTTT.

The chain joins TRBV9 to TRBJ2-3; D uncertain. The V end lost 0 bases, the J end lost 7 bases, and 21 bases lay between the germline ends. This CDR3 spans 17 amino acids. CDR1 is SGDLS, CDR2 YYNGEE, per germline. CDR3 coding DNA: TGTGCCAGCAGCGTAGCCGCGAACTCCCCCTCTGCTAATACGCAGTATTTT. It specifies CASSVAANSPSANTQYF.

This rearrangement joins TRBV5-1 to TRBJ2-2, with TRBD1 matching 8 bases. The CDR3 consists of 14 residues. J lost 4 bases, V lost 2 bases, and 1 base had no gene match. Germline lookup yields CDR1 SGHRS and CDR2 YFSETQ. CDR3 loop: CASSFTGGTGELFF. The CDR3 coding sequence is TGCGCCAGCAGCTTCACAGGGGGCACCGGGGAGCTGTTTTTT.

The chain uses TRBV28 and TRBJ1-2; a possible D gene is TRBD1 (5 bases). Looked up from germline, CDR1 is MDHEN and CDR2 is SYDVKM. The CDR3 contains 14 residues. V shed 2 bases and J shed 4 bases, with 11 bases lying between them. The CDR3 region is CASSLQGPGYGYTF. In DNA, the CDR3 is TGTGCCAGCAGTTTACAGGGTCCGGGCTATGGCTACACCTTC.

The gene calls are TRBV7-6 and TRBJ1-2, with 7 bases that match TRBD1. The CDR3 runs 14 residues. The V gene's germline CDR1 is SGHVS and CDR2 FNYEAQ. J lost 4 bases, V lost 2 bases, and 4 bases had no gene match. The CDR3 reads CASSLNTGAYGYTF. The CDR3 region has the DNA TGTGCCAGCAGCTTAAATACAGGGGCCTATGGCTACACCTTC.

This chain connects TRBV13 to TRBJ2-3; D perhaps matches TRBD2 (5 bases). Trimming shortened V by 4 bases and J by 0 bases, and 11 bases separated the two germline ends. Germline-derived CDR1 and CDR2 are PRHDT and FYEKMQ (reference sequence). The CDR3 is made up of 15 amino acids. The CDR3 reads CASSSAGGSTDTQYF. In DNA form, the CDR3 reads TGTGCCAGCAGCTCCGCCGGAGGTAGCACAGATACGCAGTATTTT.

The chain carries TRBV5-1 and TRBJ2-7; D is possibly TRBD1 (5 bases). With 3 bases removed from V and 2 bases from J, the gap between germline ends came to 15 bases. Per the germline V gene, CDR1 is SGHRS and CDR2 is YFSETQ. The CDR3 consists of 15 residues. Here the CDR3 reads CASSSVGQGPYEQYF. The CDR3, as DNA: TGCGCCAGCAGCTCCGTTGGGCAGGGTCCCTACGAGCAGTACTTC.

In DNA form, the CDR3 reads TGCGCCAGCAGCTTGGTGACAGGGGTGAACACCGGGGAGCTGTTTTTT. This codes for CASSLVTGVNTGELFF. The genes are TRBV5-1 and TRBJ2-2, with 8 bases aligning to TRBD1. The germline V gene encodes CDR1 SGHRS and CDR2 YFSETQ. This CDR3 spans 16 amino acids. With V trimmed by 0 bases and J by 1 base, 2 bases remained unmatched.

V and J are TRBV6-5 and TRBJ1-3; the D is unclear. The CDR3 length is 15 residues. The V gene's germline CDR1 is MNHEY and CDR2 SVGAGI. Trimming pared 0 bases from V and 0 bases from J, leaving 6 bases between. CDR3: CASSYSPSSGNTIYF. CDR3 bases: TGTGCCAGCAGTTACTCTCCGAGCTCTGGAAACACCATATATTTT.

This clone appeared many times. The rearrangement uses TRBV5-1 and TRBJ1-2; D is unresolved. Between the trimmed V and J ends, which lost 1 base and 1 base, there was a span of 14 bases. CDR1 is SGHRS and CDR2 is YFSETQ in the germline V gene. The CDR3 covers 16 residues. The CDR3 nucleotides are TGCGCCAGCAGCTTGTCCCCAGGTCACGATAACTATGGCTACACCTTC. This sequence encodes CASSLSPGHDNYGYTF.

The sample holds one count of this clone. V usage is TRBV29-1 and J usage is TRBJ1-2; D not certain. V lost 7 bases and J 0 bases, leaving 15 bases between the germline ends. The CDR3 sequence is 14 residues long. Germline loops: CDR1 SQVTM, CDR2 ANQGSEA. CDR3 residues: CSAKTAGTNYGYTF. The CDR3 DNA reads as TGCAGCGCTAAAACCGCGGGGACTAACTATGGCTACACCTTC.

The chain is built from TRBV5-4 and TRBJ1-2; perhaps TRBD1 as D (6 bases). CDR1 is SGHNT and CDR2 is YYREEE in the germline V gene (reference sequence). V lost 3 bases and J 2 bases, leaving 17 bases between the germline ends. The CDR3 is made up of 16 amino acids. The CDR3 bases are TGTGCCAGCAGCTCGGAAGCCGGACAGCGAAACTATGGCTACACCTTC. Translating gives CASSSEAGQRNYGYTF.

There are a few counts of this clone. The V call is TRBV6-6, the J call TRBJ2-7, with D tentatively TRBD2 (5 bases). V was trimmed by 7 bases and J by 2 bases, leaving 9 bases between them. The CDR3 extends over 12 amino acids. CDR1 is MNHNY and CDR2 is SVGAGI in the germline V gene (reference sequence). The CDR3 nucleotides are TGTGCCAGCACGGAGGATACCTACGAGCAGTACTTC. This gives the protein CASTEDTYEQYF.

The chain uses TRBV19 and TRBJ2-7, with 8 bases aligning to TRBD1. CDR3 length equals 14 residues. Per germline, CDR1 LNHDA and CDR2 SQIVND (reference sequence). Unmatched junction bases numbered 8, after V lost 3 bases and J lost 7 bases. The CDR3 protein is CASSIGQGFGEQYF. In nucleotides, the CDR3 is TGTGCCAGTAGTATCGGACAGGGCTTTGGGGAGCAGTACTTC.

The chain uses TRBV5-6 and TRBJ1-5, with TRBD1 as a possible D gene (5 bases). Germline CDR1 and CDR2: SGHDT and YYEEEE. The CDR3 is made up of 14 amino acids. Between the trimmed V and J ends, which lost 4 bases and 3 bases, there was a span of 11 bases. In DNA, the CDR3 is TGTGCCAGCAGCCCCGGGGGTGACAATCAGCCCCAGCATTTT. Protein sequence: CASSPGGDNQPQHF.

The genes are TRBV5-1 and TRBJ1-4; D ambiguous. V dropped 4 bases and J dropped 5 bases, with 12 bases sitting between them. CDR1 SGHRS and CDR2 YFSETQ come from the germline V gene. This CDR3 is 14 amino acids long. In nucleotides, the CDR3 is TGCGCCAGCAGCATAGGAGGACCGAATGAAAAACTGTTTTTT. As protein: CASSIGGPNEKLFF.

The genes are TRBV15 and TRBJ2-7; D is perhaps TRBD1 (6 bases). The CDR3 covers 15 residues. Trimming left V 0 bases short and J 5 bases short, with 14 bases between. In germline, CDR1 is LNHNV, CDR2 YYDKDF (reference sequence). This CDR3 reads CATSRDTAGVHEQYF. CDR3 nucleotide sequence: TGTGCCACCAGCAGAGATACGGCAGGGGTCCACGAGCAGTACTTC.

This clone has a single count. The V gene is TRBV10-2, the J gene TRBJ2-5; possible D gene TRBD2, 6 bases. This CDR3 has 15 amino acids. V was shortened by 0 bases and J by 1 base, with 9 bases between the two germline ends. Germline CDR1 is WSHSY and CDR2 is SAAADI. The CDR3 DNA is TGCGCCAGCAGTGAGTCCGTAGCGGCCCAAGAGACCCAGTACTTC. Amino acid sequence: CASSESVAAQETQYF.

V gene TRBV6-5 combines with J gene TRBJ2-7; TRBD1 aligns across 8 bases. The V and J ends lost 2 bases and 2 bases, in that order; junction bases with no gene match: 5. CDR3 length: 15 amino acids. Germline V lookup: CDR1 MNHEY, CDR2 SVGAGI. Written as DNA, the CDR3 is TGTGCCAGCAGTTACGCGGCAGGGGGCACCTACGAGCAGTACTTC. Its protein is CASSYAAGGTYEQYF.